Below are 25 T cell receptor beta chains sequenced from a single sample in a study of control samples from healthy donors and cancer patients. Sequencing was performed with immunoSEQ multiplex PCR; in TCRdb, only in-frame clones are kept and a portion is missing. This sample has 70,000 to 80,000 clones; approximately 84% occur once, and the top ten carry 4%. Specimen: blood. These receptors were obtained from a woman aged 45-60 years in good health.

This clone has just one count. In nucleotides, the CDR3 is TGTGCCAGCAGCCAAGACGGGGCGGGAGGTCCCACAGATACGCAGTATTTT. It yields the protein CASSQDGAGGPTDTQYF. The V call is TRBV3-1 (or the pseudogene TRBV3-2), the J call TRBJ2-3; 8 positions agree with TRBD2. Germline V gives CDR1 LGHDT, CDR2 YNNKEL (reference sequence). The junction had 7 bases not matched to a gene; V was cut back by 0 bases and J by 2 bases. This CDR3 spans 17 amino acids.

J is TRBJ2-2 and V is TRBV19; TRBD1 aligns across 7 bases. From germline, CDR1 is LNHDA and CDR2 SQIVND (reference sequence). Trimming removed 7 bases from V and 3 bases from J; junction bases left unmatched: 11. This CDR3 contains 16 residues. The CDR3 nucleotides read TGTGCCAGTACCATCCTCCCAGGGGGAGACACCGGGGAGCTGTTTTTT. Translation: CASTILPGGDTGELFF.

This chain joins TRBV11-2 and TRBJ1-3; D ambiguous. This CDR3 spans 13 amino acids. Germline V CDR1 and CDR2: SGHAT, FQNNGV. Trimming left V 3 bases short and J 3 bases short, with 6 bases between. CDR3 region: CASSLGSGNTIYF. The CDR3 coding sequence is TGTGCCAGCAGCTTGGGAAGTGGAAACACCATATATTTT. Full variable domain (remainder filled in from reference TRBV11-2 and TRBJ1-3): EAGVAQSPRYKIIEKRQSVAFWCNPISGHATLYWYQQILGQGPKLLIQFQNNGVVDDSQLPKDRFSAERLKGVDSTLKIQPAKLEDSAVYLCASSLGSGNTIYFGEGSWLTVV.

The chain links TRBV6-5 to TRBJ2-3; D is perhaps TRBD2 (6 bases). The CDR3 covers 14 residues. The germline V gene has CDR1 MNHEY and CDR2 SVGAGI. Trimming pared 6 bases from V and 6 bases from J, leaving 16 bases between. CDR3 in amino acids: CASRRVASDDTQYF. Here the CDR3 DNA reads TGTGCCAGCAGGCGGGTCGCTAGCGACGATACGCAGTATTTT.

V is TRBV5-1 and J is TRBJ2-3; D may be TRBD1 or TRBD2 (5 bases each). Germline V CDR1 and CDR2: SGHRS, YFSETQ. The V gene lost 0 bases and the J gene lost 4 bases, with 15 bases spanning the gap. This CDR3 spans 16 amino acids. CDR3 region: CASSLDGALAADTQYF. DNA for the CDR3: TGCGCCAGCAGCTTGGATGGGGCCCTAGCCGCAGATACGCAGTATTTT.

This chain joins TRBV5-8 and TRBJ2-7; tentative D call: TRBD2 (5 bases). Germline V gene lookup returns CDR1 SGHTS and CDR2 YDEGEE. The CDR3 has 13 residues. The V and J ends lost 6 bases and 5 bases respectively, with 15 bases between them. The CDR3 nucleotides read TGTGCCAGCACCCGTGCGTTGAGGGACGAGCAGTACTTC. Protein: CASTRALRDEQYF.

This sequence joins TRBV28 and TRBJ1-4, with 7 bases that match TRBD1. The CDR3 length is 15 residues. The germline CDR1 and CDR2 sequences are MDHEN and SYDVKM. V lost 4 bases and J lost 4; bases outside the gene matches: 6. The CDR3 reads CASSSGQLYNEKLFF. CDR3 DNA: TGTGCCAGCAGTTCGGGACAGCTCTATAATGAAAAACTGTTTTTT.

This clone was seen only a few times. V gene TRBV5-1 combines with J gene TRBJ2-2; D gene ambiguous. V shed 0 bases and J shed 5 bases, with 11 bases lying between them. The CDR3 loop spans 15 amino acids. In germline, CDR1 is SGHRS, CDR2 YFSETQ. The CDR3 sequence: CASSLAATKTGELFF. CDR3 DNA: TGCGCCAGCAGCTTGGCCGCGACAAAGACCGGGGAGCTGTTTTTT.

The chain joins TRBV24-1 to TRBJ2-3; D may correspond to TRBD1 or TRBD2 (5 bases each). Looked up from germline, CDR1 is KGHDR and CDR2 is SFDVKD. The CDR3 is made up of 16 amino acids. V lost 0 bases and J 1 base, leaving 10 bases between the germline ends. CDR3 sequence (DNA): TGTGCCACCAGTGATTTGCTGGGGACGGGCACAGATACGCAGTATTTT. It translates to CATSDLLGTGTDTQYF.

The chain links TRBV6-5 to TRBJ2-7; D might be TRBD1 (6 bases). V shed 2 bases and J shed 2 bases, with 13 bases lying between them. The CDR3 runs to 15 residues. CDR1 MNHEY and CDR2 SVGAGI come from the germline V gene. The CDR3 nucleotides read TGTGCCAGCAGTTACCGTGGATCAGGGGCCTACGAGCAGTACTTC. Amino acids: CASSYRGSGAYEQYF.

The chain carries TRBV7-9 and TRBJ2-7; tentatively, D is TRBD2 (6 bases). This CDR3 comprises 15 residues. Germline-derived CDR1 and CDR2 are SEHNR and FQNEAQ (reference sequence). Deletions cut 3 bases from V and 2 bases from J, with 14 bases between. CDR3 nucleotide sequence: TGTGCCAGCAGCTTGGACGGGACTGCGACCTACGAGCAGTACTTC. Translating gives CASSLDGTATYEQYF.

The table lists this clone with a count of one. V usage is TRBV5-4 and J usage is TRBJ2-7, with TRBD1 as a possible D gene (6 bases). Germline CDR1 reads SGHNT; CDR2 reads YYREEE (reference sequence). CDR3 length: 14 amino acids. Between the trimmed V and J ends, which lost 4 bases and 1 base, there was a span of 12 bases. The chain's CDR3 is CASSMETGSYEQYF. CDR3 in DNA: TGTGCCAGCAGCATGGAAACAGGGTCCTACGAGCAGTACTTC.

The rearrangement uses TRBV10-3 and TRBJ2-3; D gene uncertain. CDR3 length equals 13 residues. Deletions cut 6 bases from V and 0 bases from J, with 7 bases between. CDR1 is ENHRY and CDR2 is SYGVKD in the germline V gene. CDR3 DNA: TGTGCCATCAGGGACGGGAGCACAGATACGCAGTATTTT. Translation: CAIRDGSTDTQYF.

The chain couples TRBV3-1 (or the pseudogene TRBV3-2) to TRBJ1-1; D gene ambiguous. The germline V and J ends were trimmed by 7 bases and 2 bases, with 8 bases remaining between them. This CDR3 is 12 amino acids long. The germline V gene encodes CDR1 LGHDT and CDR2 YNNKEL (reference sequence). The CDR3 protein is CASNSKNTEAFF. The CDR3, as DNA: TGTGCCAGCAACAGCAAAAACACTGAAGCTTTCTTT.

This clone has only one observation. The rearrangement joins TRBV9 to TRBJ1-1; D gene unclear. The ends were cut back, 3 bases at V and 4 bases at J, with 10 bases in the middle. The CDR3 length is 13 residues. The germline V gene has CDR1 SGDLS and CDR2 YYNGEE. CDR3 sequence: CASSARLATEAFF. In DNA form, the CDR3 reads TGTGCCAGCAGCGCGAGGCTGGCCACTGAAGCTTTCTTT.

The CDR3 here is CAISSTGQNQPQHF. DNA for the CDR3: TGTGCCATCTCCTCGACAGGGCAGAATCAGCCCCAGCATTTT. This chain connects TRBV10-3 to TRBJ1-5, with 7 bases matching TRBD1. V gave up 8 bases and J gave up 4 bases; unmatched junction bases: 8. The CDR3 spans 14 residues. Looked up from germline, CDR1 is ENHRY and CDR2 is SYGVKD.

V is TRBV11-2 and J is TRBJ2-5, with D perhaps matching TRBD1 (5 bases). V was shortened by 1 base and J by 7 bases, with 13 bases between the two germline ends. CDR1 and CDR2 from the germline V gene are SGHAT and FQNNGV. The CDR3 sequence is 14 residues long. The CDR3 sequence: CASSLGQSPGTQYF. The DNA of the CDR3 is TGTGCCAGCAGCTTAGGACAGTCCCCTGGGACCCAGTACTTC.

This clone came up many times. The J gene is TRBJ2-7, the V gene TRBV6-5; 9 nucleotides agree with TRBD1. Per the germline V gene, CDR1 is MNHEY and CDR2 is SVGAGI. The junction had 8 bases not matched to a gene; V was cut back by 6 bases and J by 2 bases. This CDR3 has 15 amino acids. The CDR3: CASSSPGQGAYEQYF. Here the CDR3 DNA reads TGTGCCAGCAGCTCTCCGGGACAGGGTGCCTACGAGCAGTACTTC.

The CDR3 DNA reads as TGTGCCTGGCAGTCAACTGAAGCTTTCTTT. Its translation: CAWQSTEAFF. This chain joins TRBV30 and TRBJ1-1; D unclear. The V end was cut by 5 bases, the J end by 5 bases, with 6 bases between. The length of the CDR3 is 10 residues. The germline CDR1 and CDR2 sequences are GTSNPN and SVGIG (reference sequence). Full variable domain (missing parts from reference TRBV30 and TRBJ1-1): SQTIHQWPATLVQPVGSPLSLECTVEGTSNPNLYWYRQAAGRGLQLLFYSVGIGQISSEVPQNLSASRPQDRQFILSSKKLLLSDSGFYLCAWQSTEAFFGQGTRLTVV.

The rearrangement links TRBV19 to TRBJ1-3; TRBD1 matches 7 bases. The germline V gene encodes CDR1 LNHDA and CDR2 SQIVND (reference sequence). The CDR3 spans 15 residues. V shed 5 bases, J shed 0 bases, and the junction held 4 bases outside the gene matches. The CDR3 reads CASSPDRASGNTIYF. The CDR3, as DNA: TGTGCCAGTAGTCCAGACAGGGCCTCTGGAAACACCATATATTTT.

The chain carries TRBV2 and TRBJ2-3, with 9 bases aligning to TRBD1. The CDR3 totals 15 residues. After removal of 8 bases from V and 3 bases from J, the junction contained 9 bases not matched to a gene. Looked up from germline, CDR1 is SNHLY and CDR2 is FYNNEI. The chain's CDR3 is CASGGWGQGTDTQYF. CDR3 DNA: TGTGCCAGCGGAGGGTGGGGACAGGGTACAGATACGCAGTATTTT. Supplemented by reference TRBV2 and TRBJ2-3, the full variable domain reads EPEVTQTPSHQVTQMGQEVILRCVPISNHLYFYWYRQILGQKVEFLVSFYNNEISEKSEIFDDQFSVERPDGSNFTLKIRSTKLEDSAMYFCASGGWGQGTDTQYFGPGTRLTVL.

The chain couples TRBV28 to TRBJ2-7; 10 bases align to TRBD2. The V gene's germline CDR1 is MDHEN and CDR2 SYDVKM. The CDR3 is 17 residues long. J gave up 0 bases and V 6 bases, and 11 bases lay outside the gene matches. The CDR3 nucleotides are TGTGCCAGCAGCCCGGGGGGGTGGACTAGCGGCTCCTACGAGCAGTACTTC. It specifies CASSPGGWTSGSYEQYF.

This sequence joins TRBV7-8 and TRBJ2-3; 9 bases map to TRBD2. The length of the CDR3 is 15 residues. With 2 bases clipped from V and 3 bases from J, the junction kept 3 bases outside the gene matches. Germline values: CDR1 SGHVS, CDR2 FQNEAQ. CDR3 DNA: TGTGCCAGCAGCTTAAGCCTAGCGGGAACAGATACGCAGTATTTT. Residues: CASSLSLAGTDTQYF.

The chain uses TRBV27 and TRBJ1-5; perhaps TRBD1 as D (6 bases). Trimming left V 8 bases short and J 7 bases short, with 18 bases between. Germline-derived CDR1 and CDR2 are MNHEY and SMNVEV (reference sequence). The CDR3 loop spans 14 amino acids. Here the CDR3 reads CASGGAGRGQPQHF. CDR3 DNA: TGTGCCAGCGGGGGGGCAGGGAGAGGACAGCCCCAGCATTTT.

This chain uses TRBV3-1 (or the pseudogene TRBV3-2) with TRBJ1-1; D uncertain. Trimming pared 1 base from V and 8 bases from J, leaving 11 bases between. This CDR3 comprises 13 residues. Germline V gene data show CDR1 as LGHDT and CDR2 as YNNKEL (reference sequence). CDR3 in amino acids: CASSQVLTSEAFF. The DNA of the CDR3 is TGTGCCAGCAGCCAAGTTTTGACGAGCGAAGCTTTCTTT.